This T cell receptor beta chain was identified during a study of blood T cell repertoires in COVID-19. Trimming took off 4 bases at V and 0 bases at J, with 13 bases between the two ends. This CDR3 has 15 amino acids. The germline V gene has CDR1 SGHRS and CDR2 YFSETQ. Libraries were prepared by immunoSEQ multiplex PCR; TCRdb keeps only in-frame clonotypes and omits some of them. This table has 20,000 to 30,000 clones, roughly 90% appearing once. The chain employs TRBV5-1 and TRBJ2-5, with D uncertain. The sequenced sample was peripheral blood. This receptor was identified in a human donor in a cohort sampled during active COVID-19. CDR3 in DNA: TGCGCCAGCAGCCGCCTGGTCGACTACCAAGAGACCCAGTACTTC. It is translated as CASSRLVDYQETQYF.